What follows are 25 T cell receptor beta chains derived from one specimen sequenced in a study of cytomegalovirus exposure and HLA in healthy donors. Both 60 Vbeta primers and 13 Jbeta primers went into the PCR. The assay was immunoSEQ multiplex PCR, and TCRdb's table has in-frame clones only and misses some. Here the sample spans 130,000 to 150,000 clones, around 79% being singletons. The sequencing sample was made of PBMCs. These receptors were taken from a male donor in good health and CMV-seronegative.

Of note for this clone: A read error may produce the germline difference seen at one junction end. The chain links TRBV7-9 to TRBJ1-3; 8 bases map to TRBD1. The CDR3 consists of 16 residues. Germline V gene sequence: CDR1 SEHNR, CDR2 FQNEAQ (reference sequence). Here the CDR3 reads CSSSLRTGPTGNTIYF. The CDR3 DNA sequence: TGTTCCAGCAGCCTTAGGACAGGGCCCACGGGAAACACCATATATTTT.

The chain carries TRBV18 and TRBJ1-5; 9 nucleotides line up with TRBD1. V lost 6 bases to trimming and J lost 0 bases; unmatched junction nucleotides: 18. Germline V CDR1 and CDR2: KGHSH, LQKENI. CDR3 size: 20 residues. In nucleotides, the CDR3 is TGTGCCAGCTCCAGACTCGCACCGGGACAGGGAAAGGGTAGCAATCAGCCCCAGCATTTT. This gives the protein CASSRLAPGQGKGSNQPQHF.

The chain is built from TRBV2 and TRBJ1-2, with unresolved D. From germline, CDR1 is SNHLY and CDR2 FYNNEI. Trimming stripped 8 bases from V and 8 bases from J, with 15 bases between. The CDR3 has 12 residues. CDR3 DNA sequence: TGTGCCAGCCACGACATGCCGTCCGGCTACACCTTC. This translates into CASHDMPSGYTF.

J is TRBJ2-7 and V is TRBV9; 13 bases are a match to TRBD2. The CDR3 has 16 residues. Germline CDR1 and CDR2: SGDLS and YYNGEE. The junction had 7 bases not matched to a gene; V was cut back by 2 bases and J by 5 bases. The CDR3 here is CASSVGLAGPPDEQYF. The CDR3 DNA reads as TGTGCCAGCAGCGTGGGACTAGCGGGACCACCGGACGAGCAGTACTTC.

This clone has a single count. This chain connects TRBV5-6 to TRBJ2-5; D is perhaps TRBD1 (7 bases). Trimming shortened V by 1 base and J by 4 bases, and 11 bases separated the two germline ends. The CDR3 has 14 amino acids. The germline gives CDR1 SGHDT, CDR2 YYEEEE. CDR3 region: CASSLQGGLETQYF. The DNA for the CDR3 is TGTGCCAGCAGCTTGCAGGGGGGCCTAGAGACCCAGTACTTC. The full variable domain, rest sourced from reference TRBV5-6 and TRBJ2-5, is DAGVTQSPTHLIKTRGQQVTLRCSPKSGHDTVSWYQQALGQGPQFIFQYYEEEERQRGNFPDRFSGHQFPNYSSELNVNALLLGDSALYLCASSLQGGLETQYFGPGTRLLVL.

CDR3: CASSLRLAENTEAFF. The CDR3 region has the DNA TGTGCCAGCAGCTTACGGTTAGCGGAGAACACTGAAGCTTTCTTT. The chain employs TRBV7-3 and TRBJ1-1, with D hard to call. The V gene lost 2 bases and the J gene lost 1 base, with 11 bases spanning the gap. This CDR3 spans 15 amino acids. CDR1 and CDR2 (germline): SGHTA, FQGTGA.

The V call is TRBV7-8, the J call TRBJ2-5, with D possibly TRBD2 on 6 matching bases. The germline CDR1 and CDR2 sequences are SGHVS and FQNEAQ. This CDR3 spans 17 amino acids. V lost 8 bases and J 5 bases, leaving 27 bases between the germline ends. CDR3 sequence: CASRWSRGAGGVETQYF. The CDR3 bases are TGTGCCAGCCGCTGGTCTCGGGGCGCCGGGGGTGTGGAGACCCAGTACTTC.

This clone has just a few counts. The rearrangement joins TRBV5-1 to TRBJ2-7, with D maybe TRBD1 (6 bases). CDR1 SGHRS and CDR2 YFSETQ come from the germline V gene. This CDR3 contains 13 residues. Trimming took off 3 bases at V and 3 bases at J, with 10 bases between the two ends. This CDR3 is CASSWDIFYEQYF. DNA for the CDR3: TGCGCCAGCAGCTGGGACATTTTCTACGAGCAGTACTTC.

The chain combines TRBV6-4 with TRBJ1-5; D is uncertain. The CDR3 runs 16 residues. Germline lookup yields CDR1 MRHNA and CDR2 SNTAGT. The ends were cut back, 1 base at V and 0 bases at J, with 10 bases in the middle. The CDR3 nucleotides read TGTGCCAGCAGTGACTGGCAGGTGAATAGCAATCAGCCCCAGCATTTT. This sequence encodes CASSDWQVNSNQPQHF.

This chain uses TRBV11-2 with TRBJ2-5; 8 bases line up with TRBD1. Germline V gene sequence: CDR1 SGHAT, CDR2 FQNNGV. This CDR3 has 13 residues. The J segment lost 4 bases and the V segment lost 3 bases, leaving 1 base of the junction unmatched. This chain's CDR3 is CASSFGQGETQYF. The CDR3, as DNA: TGTGCCAGCAGCTTTGGACAGGGAGAGACCCAGTACTTC.

The chain is built from TRBV9 and TRBJ2-1, with 7 nucleotides matching TRBD2. Germline CDR1 is SGDLS and CDR2 is YYNGEE. After removal of 0 bases from V and 8 bases from J, the junction contained 8 bases not matched to a gene. CDR3 length equals 15 residues. The CDR3 DNA is TGTGCCAGCAGCGTAGGGGGACTAAGTGGTGATGAGCAGTTCTTC. Residues: CASSVGGLSGDEQFF.

This clone was counted between two and nine times. The V call is TRBV6-5, the J call TRBJ1-1, with unresolved D. Germline CDR1 reads MNHEY; CDR2 reads SVGAGI. The CDR3 loop spans 13 amino acids. Deletions cut 5 bases from V and 3 bases from J, with 10 bases between. The DNA of the CDR3 is TGTGCCAGCAGTGCGATCGGGGACACTGAAGCTTTCTTT. It specifies CASSAIGDTEAFF.

This chain uses TRBV9 with TRBJ2-2, with D possibly TRBD2 on 5 matching bases. There are 13 residues in the CDR3. Germline values: CDR1 SGDLS, CDR2 YYNGEE. Trimming stripped 2 bases from V and 8 bases from J, with 10 bases between. Here the CDR3 reads CASSVTSPGELFF. DNA for the CDR3: TGTGCCAGCAGCGTCACTAGTCCTGGGGAGCTGTTTTTT.

About this clone itself: A junction boundary mismatches the germline segment, possibly from a read error. V is TRBV7-9 and J is TRBJ1-1; no reliable D call. The CDR3 length is 12 residues. Germline V CDR1 and CDR2: SEHNR, FQNEAQ (reference sequence). The CDR3, as DNA: TGTTCCAGCAGCTTTGGAGGGACTGAAGCTTTCTTT. Protein sequence: CSSSFGGTEAFF. Full variable domain (missing parts from reference TRBV7-9 and TRBJ1-1): DTGVSQNPRHKITKRGQNVTFRCDPISEHNRLYWYRQTLGQGPEFLTYFQNEAQLEKSRLLSDRFSAERPKGSFSTLEIQRTEQGDSAMYLCSSSFGGTEAFFGQGTRLTVV.

J is TRBJ1-3 and V is TRBV9; D is unclear. Germline CDR1 SGDLS, CDR2 YYNGEE. Trimming pared 0 bases from V and 0 bases from J, leaving 22 bases between. The CDR3 sequence is 20 residues long. The CDR3 nucleotides read TGTGCCAGCAGCGTAGGGGCCCCCCCGGTGACTGGGAGCTCTGGAAACACCATATATTTT. This codes for CASSVGAPPVTGSSGNTIYF.

The chain uses TRBV4-1 and TRBJ1-5, with D unresolved. Trimming removed 0 bases from V and 1 base from J, with 7 bases in between. The CDR3 consists of 15 residues. Germline V CDR1 and CDR2: MGHRA, YSYEKL. The CDR3 loop reads CASSQDGLSNQPQHF. The DNA for the CDR3 is TGCGCCAGCAGCCAAGACGGACTGAGCAATCAGCCCCAGCATTTT.

The chain combines TRBV5-6 with TRBJ1-3, with a weak D call TRBD1 (5 bases). CDR1 and CDR2 from the germline V gene are SGHDT and YYEEEE. V was pared by 4 bases and J by 0 bases, with 14 bases between. This CDR3 is 16 amino acids long. The CDR3 sequence is CASSTNRLLSGNTIYF. CDR3 DNA sequence: TGTGCCAGCAGCACGAACAGGTTACTCTCTGGAAACACCATATATTTT.

The chain employs TRBV25-1 and TRBJ1-1, with a weak D call TRBD1 (5 bases). V dropped 5 bases and J dropped 1 base, with 11 bases sitting between them. Germline V lookup: CDR1 MGHDK, CDR2 SYGVNS. The CDR3 has 14 residues. CDR3 sequence reads: CASSPPGKNTEAFF. The CDR3 region has the DNA TGTGCCAGCAGTCCACCAGGGAAGAACACTGAAGCTTTCTTT.

The V and J genes are TRBV29-1 and TRBJ2-3; TRBD2 matches at 9 bases. The ends lost 8 bases at V and 0 bases at J; junction bases unmatched: 12. Germline V gene data show CDR1 as SQVTM and CDR2 as ANQGSEA. This CDR3 has 16 residues. The CDR3 DNA reads TGCAGCCTGAAGGGGACCACTAGCGGGAGCACAGATACGCAGTATTTT. It specifies CSLKGTTSGSTDTQYF.

This clone was seen a few times. The chain couples TRBV5-4 to TRBJ1-4, with no clear D. The CDR3 totals 14 residues. V lost 2 bases and J 7 bases, leaving 12 bases between the germline ends. Germline V gene sequence: CDR1 SGHNT, CDR2 YYREEE (reference sequence). In DNA form, the CDR3 reads TGTGCCAGCAGCTTACGAGGTTCGAGTGAAAAACTGTTTTTT. Protein product: CASSLRGSSEKLFF.

This rearrangement joins TRBV6-6 to TRBJ1-2; D gene uncertain. The CDR3 spans 15 residues. Looked up from germline, CDR1 is MNHNY and CDR2 is SVGAGI (reference sequence). V was cut by 6 bases and J by 2 bases, with 16 bases left in between. CDR3 sequence: CASSDIGSGNYGYTF. The CDR3 coding sequence is TGTGCCAGCAGCGACATAGGTTCGGGAAACTATGGCTACACCTTC.

With regard to this clone: One end of the junction is discordant with germline, which a read error may explain. This sequence joins TRBV7-9 and TRBJ2-7; D perhaps matches TRBD1 (6 bases). This CDR3 contains 14 residues. Germline CDR1 SEHNR, CDR2 FQNEAQ (reference sequence). DNA of the CDR3: TGTTCCAGCAGCTCATGGCAGGGGCGAGGCGAGCAGTACTTC. Its translation: CSSSSWQGRGEQYF.

To note about this clone: Mismatch with germline at one junction end may stem from a read error. The J gene is TRBJ1-2, the V gene TRBV5-6; the D gene is possibly TRBD1 (6 bases). The V gene's germline CDR1 is SGHDT and CDR2 YYEEEE. The CDR3 is made up of 15 amino acids. CDR3 amino acids: CASGPIGQSSYGYPF. The CDR3, as DNA: TGTGCCAGCGGACCAATAGGACAGTCGAGTTATGGCTACCCCTTC. The full variable domain, its missing parts supplied by reference TRBV5-6 and TRBJ1-2, is DAGVTQSPTHLIKTRGQQVTLRCSPKSGHDTVSWYQQALGQGPQFIFQYYEEEERQRGNFPDRFSGHQFPNYSSELNVNALLLGDSALYLCASGPIGQSSYGYPFGSGTRLTVV.

The CDR3: CAWSVQGTDTQYF. In nucleotides, the CDR3 is TGTGCCTGGAGTGTACAGGGTACAGATACGCAGTATTTT. The rearrangement uses TRBV30 and TRBJ2-3; perhaps TRBD1 as D (6 bases). The CDR3 spans 13 residues. Germline CDR1 is GTSNPN and CDR2 is SVGIG (reference sequence). Trimming took 0 bases from V and 3 from J, leaving 7 bases between them.

The CDR3 region is CASSPQTNYGYTF. In DNA form, the CDR3 reads TGCGCCAGCAGCCCACAGACTAACTATGGCTACACCTTC. This rearrangement joins TRBV5-1 to TRBJ1-2; no clear D gene. Between the trimmed V and J ends, which lost 4 bases and 0 bases, there was a span of 7 bases. CDR1 and CDR2 (germline): SGHRS, YFSETQ. The CDR3 runs 13 residues.